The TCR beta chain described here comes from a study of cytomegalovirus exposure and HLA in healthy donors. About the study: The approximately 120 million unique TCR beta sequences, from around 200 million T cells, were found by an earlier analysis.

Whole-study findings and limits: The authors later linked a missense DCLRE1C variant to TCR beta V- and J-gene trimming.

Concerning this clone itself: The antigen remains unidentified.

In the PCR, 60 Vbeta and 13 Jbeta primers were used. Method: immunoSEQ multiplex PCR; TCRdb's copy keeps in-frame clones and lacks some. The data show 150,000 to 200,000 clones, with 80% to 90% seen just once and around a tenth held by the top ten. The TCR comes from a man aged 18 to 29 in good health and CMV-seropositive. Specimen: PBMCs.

The CDR3 region has the DNA TGCGCCAGCAGCCAAGTTTTGGCGGCGCCCATATTCTCTGGAAACACCATATATTTT. It specifies CASSQVLAAPIFSGNTIYF. The V call is TRBV4-3, the J call TRBJ1-3; unclear D gene. Per germline, CDR1 LGHNA and CDR2 YSLEER. The CDR3 consists of 19 residues. Between the trimmed V and J ends, which lost 1 base and 0 bases, there was a span of 19 bases.